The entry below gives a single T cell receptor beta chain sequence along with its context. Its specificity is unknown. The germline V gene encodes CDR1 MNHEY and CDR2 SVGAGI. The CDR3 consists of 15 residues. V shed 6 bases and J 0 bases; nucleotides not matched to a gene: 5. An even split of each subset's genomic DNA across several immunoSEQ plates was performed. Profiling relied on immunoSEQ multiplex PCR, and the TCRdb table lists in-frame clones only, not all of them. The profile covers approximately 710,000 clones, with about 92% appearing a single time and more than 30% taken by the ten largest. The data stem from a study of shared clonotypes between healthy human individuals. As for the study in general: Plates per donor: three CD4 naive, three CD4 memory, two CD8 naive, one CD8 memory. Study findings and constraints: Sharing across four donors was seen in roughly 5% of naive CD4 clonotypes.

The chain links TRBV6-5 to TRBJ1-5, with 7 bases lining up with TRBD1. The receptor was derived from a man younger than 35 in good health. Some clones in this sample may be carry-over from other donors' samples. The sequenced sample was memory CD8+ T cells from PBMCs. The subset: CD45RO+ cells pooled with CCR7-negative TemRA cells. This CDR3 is CASSETGNSNQPQHF. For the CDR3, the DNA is TGTGCCAGCAGCGAGACAGGGAATAGCAATCAGCCCCAGCATTTT.